This paragraph reports one TCR beta chain. This sample is part of a study of shared clonotypes between healthy human individuals. Study at large: Three CD4 naive, three CD4 memory, two CD8 naive and one CD8 memory plate were used per donor.

Germline CDR1 is MDHEN and CDR2 is SYDVKM. The V gene end was trimmed by 2 bases and the J gene end by 5 bases; junction bases not matched to a gene: 8. This CDR3 region has 16 residues. Sequenced by immunoSEQ multiplex PCR; TCRdb stores in-frame clones only, minus some. The table lists around 2.5 million clones, 93% of them singletons. The source material was naive CD4+ T cells from PBMCs. Subset specified: CD45RA+ positively selected. The sequence came from a young man in good health. Some clones in this sample may be carry-over from other donors' samples. The rearrangement links TRBV28 to TRBJ2-5, with TRBD1 matching over 10 bases. The CDR3 here is CASSLDSGQGGETQYF. CDR3 in DNA: TGTGCCAGCAGTTTAGATAGTGGACAGGGGGGTGAGACCCAGTACTTC. Supplemented by reference TRBV28 and TRBJ2-5, the full variable domain reads DVKVTQSSRYLVKRTGEKVFLECVQDMDHENMFWYRQDPGLGLRLIYFSYDVKMKEKGDIPEGYSVSREKKERFSLILESASTNQTSMYLCASSLDSGQGGETQYFGPGTRLLVL.